A single T cell receptor (beta chain) is shown here with its context. What it binds is unknown. The CDR3 is 13 residues long. The V gene's germline CDR1 is MNHNS and CDR2 SASEGT. Trimming shortened V by 6 bases and J by 4 bases, and 12 bases separated the two germline ends. This record comes from a study of shared clonotypes between healthy human individuals. The study's findings and limits: Among the subsets, naive ones generally showed larger estimated richness than memory ones. Generation probability values for non-shared clonotypes were lower than those for clonotypes shared by all four donors.

The healthy adult donors were HIV-negative and reported no recent acute infections or vaccinations. Original processing methods: Quality scores were absent from the junction-only immunoSEQ sequences, so filtering differed. Assay used: immunoSEQ multiplex PCR; TCRdb lists only in-frame clones, some missing. The V and J calls and clone size were taken over from that table, and D and trimming were inferred from the DNA. The table records 2,500,000 or so clones, around 94% of them present only once. This TCR was recovered from a young man in good health. The V call is TRBV6-1, the J call TRBJ1-1; possibly TRBD1 for D (6 bases). Sequencing was done on a sample of naive CD4+ T cells sorted from blood. Sample subset: CD45RA+ positively selected. The CDR3 DNA sequence: TGTGCCAGCAGGACGGGGGCGAGCACTGAAGCTTTCTTT. Protein product: CASRTGASTEAFF.